The TCR beta chain under discussion was sequenced for a study of OX40 agonist ivuxolimab in advanced cancers. Study summary: Three individuals attained partial responses, comprising one hepatocellular carcinoma case and two cutaneous melanoma cases.

Points from the study as a whole: CD8+ T cells showed, on average, more clonal expansion than CD4+ cells. A proportion of nonresponders additionally exhibited low normalized T-cell clonal expansion. There was clonal expansion of CD4+ and CD8+ blood T cells by week 6 at 0.1 to 3.0 mg/kg.

Comment on this clone: Its matching antigen is unknown.

The table came from immunoSEQ multiplex PCR; TCRdb's copy has only in-frame clones and leaves some out. Among roughly 67,000 clones listed, around 86% were seen once. The sequence came from an adult with an advanced solid tumor such as melanoma, head and neck, liver or kidney cancer. The sequenced sample was CD4+ or CD8+ T cells sorted from blood, obtained in a trial of the OX40 agonist ivuxolimab.

The CDR3 bases are TGTGCCAGCAGCCAAGGGGGGACAGGGGGCCCATGGGGGCAGCCCCAGCATTTT. Protein sequence: CASSQGGTGGPWGQPQHF. V usage is TRBV7-9 and J usage is TRBJ1-5, with 12 bases aligning to TRBD1. CDR3 length: 18 residues. V trimming: 5 bases; J trimming: 7 bases; junction bases outside the gene matches: 15. Looked up from germline, CDR1 is SEHNR and CDR2 is FQNEAQ (reference sequence). Full variable domain (outside the CDR3, taken from reference TRBV7-9 and TRBJ1-5): DTGVSQNPRHKITKRGQNVTFRCDPISEHNRLYWYRQTLGQGPEFLTYFQNEAQLEKSRLLSDRFSAERPKGSFSTLEIQRTEQGDSAMYLCASSQGGTGGPWGQPQHFGDGTRLSIL.